This T cell receptor beta chain derives from a study of CD8 T cells in Susac syndrome. A quantity of roughly 0.5 to 1 ug RNA underwent reverse transcription using random hexamers. With immunoSEQ multiplex PCR, TCR beta CDR3 was amplified across 54 Vbeta and 13 Jbeta. TCRdb re-called the immunoSEQ multiplex PCR reads with MiXCR, one entry per CDR3 protein. The sample carries about 150,000 distinct CDR3 sequences, 85% to 95% recorded once. Sample: CD4+ T cells from PBMCs. The TCR was taken from a human donor with Susac syndrome.

CDR3 protein: CASSEIWTGDTQYF. In DNA form, the CDR3 reads TGTGCCAGCAGCGAGATTTGGACCGGAGATACGCAGTATTTT. The genes are TRBV2 and TRBJ2-3; no reliable D call. The CDR3 has 14 residues. The germline V gene encodes CDR1 SNHLY and CDR2 FYNNEI. V shed 6 bases and J shed 5 bases, with 15 bases lying between them.